One sample yielded the 16 T cell receptor beta chains listed below, sequenced in a study of beta chain features in type 1 diabetes (dated by TCRdb to 2016 to 2019). The library was made by the immunoSEQ multiplex PCR assay. The High Capacity cDNA Reverse Transcription Kit was used to reverse transcribe all of the isolated RNA, meaning that expressed TCRB transcripts were what got sequenced. TCRdb provides this immuneACCESS table in a form limited to in-frame rearrangements. Some clones are lacking; in checked studies, under half of them reflect an unresolved V gene, and why the rest are absent is not known. Here the sample has about 620,000 clones; 15% to 17% occur a single time. The leading ten clones occupy about 0.086% of the sample. Sequenced sample: naive CD4+ T cells from blood. What the cell subset or site label conveys for this sample: true naive CD4+ T cells. These receptors all stem from a man between 18 and 35 years old in good health.

This chain joins TRBV7-2 and TRBJ2-3; 7 bases are a match to TRBD2. CDR3 length: 14 amino acids. V shed 3 bases, J shed 5 bases, and the junction held 5 bases outside the gene matches. CDR1 and CDR2 (germline): SGHTA, FQGNSA. CDR3 residues: CASSFIWGGDTQYF. DNA of the CDR3: TGTGCCAGCAGCTTTATCTGGGGGGGAGATACGCAGTATTTT.

V is TRBV14 and J is TRBJ2-5; perhaps TRBD2 as D (6 bases). Germline CDR1 SGHDN, CDR2 FVKESK. The CDR3 sequence is 16 residues long. V lost 4 bases and J lost 4, with 19 bases in between. The CDR3 region is CASSPFRPWEAETQYF. CDR3 sequence (DNA): TGTGCCAGCAGCCCCTTTAGGCCTTGGGAGGCAGAGACCCAGTACTTC.

This clone showed up just a few times. This chain links TRBV6-5 with TRBJ2-3; 7 bases fit TRBD1. CDR1 is MNHEY, CDR2 SVGAGI, per germline. The CDR3 is made up of 14 amino acids. V lost 6 bases, J lost 3 bases, and 6 bases stayed unmatched. The CDR3 is CASSRDRSTDTQYF. For the CDR3, the DNA is TGTGCCAGCAGCCGGGACAGAAGTACAGATACGCAGTATTTT.

In its sample, this clone was seen a few times. The gene calls are TRBV29-1 and TRBJ1-3; TRBD1 is a possible D gene (5 bases). V was trimmed by 6 bases and J by 0 bases, leaving 9 bases between them. CDR1 SQVTM and CDR2 ANQGSEA come from the germline V gene. The CDR3 runs to 13 residues. CDR3 amino acids: CSVQEYSGNTIYF. CDR3 coding DNA: TGCAGCGTACAGGAATACTCTGGAAACACCATATATTTT.

The CDR3 loop is CASSPGTAMNTEAFF. The CDR3 DNA reads TGCGCCAGCAGCCCTGGGACGGCCATGAACACTGAAGCTTTCTTT. The rearrangement links TRBV5-1 to TRBJ1-1; TRBD1 is a possible D gene (5 bases). The CDR3 runs 15 residues. Between the trimmed V and J ends, which lost 4 bases and 0 bases, there was a span of 13 bases. Germline V lookup: CDR1 SGHRS, CDR2 YFSETQ.

This clone has a handful of counts. Other DNA sequences from this sample encode an identical CDR3 as well. V gene TRBV11-2 combines with J gene TRBJ2-3; D unclear. The CDR3 contains 11 residues. Germline loops: CDR1 SGHAT, CDR2 FQNNGV. V was shortened by 2 bases and J by 3 bases, with 0 bases between the two germline ends. The CDR3 coding sequence is TGTGCCAGCAGCTTAACAGATACGCAGTATTTT. Encoded protein: CASSLTDTQYF.

The chain combines TRBV7-2 with TRBJ2-6; 10 positions match TRBD1. Unmatched junction bases numbered 6, after V lost 6 bases and J lost 1 base. Germline CDR1 reads SGHTA; CDR2 reads FQGNSA. The CDR3 is 17 amino acids. The CDR3 here is CASRRQGAMSGANVLTF. The DNA of the CDR3 is TGTGCCAGCAGGAGACAGGGGGCGATGTCTGGGGCCAACGTCCTGACTTTC.

V is TRBV5-1 and J is TRBJ2-3; possible D gene TRBD1, 6 bases. V lost 4 bases and J 2 bases, leaving 11 bases between the germline ends. This CDR3 has 14 amino acids. Germline V CDR1 and CDR2: SGHRS, YFSETQ. The DNA of the CDR3 is TGCGCCAGCAGCCCGGGACAAATCACAGATACGCAGTATTTT. Translating it yields CASSPGQITDTQYF.

This clone was picked up a small number of times. This rearrangement joins TRBV27 to TRBJ2-7; D perhaps matches TRBD1 (5 bases). Germline V CDR1 and CDR2: MNHEY, SMNVEV (reference sequence). V gave up 5 bases and J gave up 8 bases, with 10 bases separating them. CDR3 length: 11 amino acids. CDR3 in amino acids: CASSKWTKQYF. The DNA for the CDR3 is TGTGCCAGCAGTAAATGGACAAAGCAGTACTTC.

The chain couples TRBV27 to TRBJ2-7, with TRBD1 matching over 7 bases. With V trimmed by 6 bases and J by 3 bases, 11 bases remained unmatched. In germline, CDR1 is MNHEY, CDR2 SMNVEV (reference sequence). The CDR3 consists of 15 residues. CDR3 in DNA: TGTGCCAGCAGCCGTAGTGCGACAGGGTACTACGAGCAGTACTTC. Protein sequence: CASSRSATGYYEQYF.

This clone was counted only a few times. This same CDR3 is encoded by further DNA sequences in the sample. The CDR3 DNA follows: TGTGCCAGCAGCCTAGGGCAGGGAGGAAGCAATCAGCCCCAGCATTTT. Residues: CASSLGQGGSNQPQHF. The chain recombines TRBV7-9 with TRBJ1-5; possible D gene TRBD1, 5 bases. The germline CDR1 and CDR2 sequences are SEHNR and FQNEAQ (reference sequence). CDR3 size: 16 residues. Trimming stripped 5 bases from V and 1 base from J, with 15 bases between.

This clone was detected a few times. This CDR3 is CASSRTGTINYEQYF. The CDR3 bases are TGTGCCAGCAGCCGGACGGGGACAATTAACTACGAGCAGTACTTC. This chain joins TRBV11-1 and TRBJ2-7; weak D call: TRBD1 (6 bases). The CDR3 consists of 15 residues. From germline, CDR1 is SGHAT and CDR2 FQDESV (reference sequence). V lost 5 bases to trimming and J lost 3 bases, with 17 bases between them.

The chain combines TRBV10-3 with TRBJ1-3, with D possibly matching TRBD1 (6 bases). Trimming removed 6 bases from V and 0 bases from J, with 12 bases in between. The CDR3 runs 15 residues. Germline V CDR1 and CDR2: ENHRY, SYGVKD. The CDR3 loop reads CAIRDGTTSGNTIYF. CDR3 sequence (DNA): TGTGCCATCAGGGACGGGACAACCTCTGGAAACACCATATATTTT.

The chain joins TRBV25-1 to TRBJ2-1, with 9 bases lining up with TRBD1. V lost 8 bases, J lost 5 bases, and 10 bases stayed unmatched. The germline gives CDR1 MGHDK, CDR2 SYGVNS. The CDR3 has 15 residues. The CDR3 DNA reads TGTGCCAGCCGGAGAGGGGACAGGGCTAACAATGAGCAGTTCTTC. This gives the protein CASRRGDRANNEQFF.

The chain uses TRBV7-2 and TRBJ1-3; D is undetermined. The V end was cut by 3 bases, the J end by 0 bases, with 9 bases between. From germline, CDR1 is SGHTA and CDR2 FQGNSA. CDR3 length equals 15 residues. The CDR3, as DNA: TGTGCCAGCAGCTTTGGTTTGAGCTCTGGAAACACCATATATTTT. Residues: CASSFGLSSGNTIYF. The full variable domain, completed using reference TRBV7-2 and TRBJ1-3, is GAGVSQSPSNKVTEKGKDVELRCDPISGHTALYWYRQSLGQGLEFLIYFQGNSAPDKSGLPSDRFSAERTGGSVSTLTIQRTQQEDSAVYLCASSFGLSSGNTIYFGEGSWLTVV.

This chain connects TRBV7-2 to TRBJ2-7; D is possibly TRBD1 or TRBD2 (5 bases each). This CDR3 is built from 14 residues. Germline lookup yields CDR1 SGHTA and CDR2 FQGNSA. The V and J ends lost 5 bases and 0 bases respectively, with 11 bases between them. CDR3 loop: CASSPRDGSYEQYF. DNA of the CDR3: TGTGCCAGCAGCCCCCGGGACGGCTCCTACGAGCAGTACTTC.